This T cell receptor (beta chain) was obtained from a study of T-cell reconstitution after alpha-beta-depleted transplantation in children. CDR1 DFQATT and CDR2 SNEGSKA come from the germline V gene (reference sequence). The CDR3 spans 13 residues. The junction had 6 bases not matched to a gene; V was cut back by 2 bases and J by 9 bases. This clonotype has only a few counts. Unique molecular identifiers were incorporated into the prepared TCRbeta library. TCRdb recomputed calls from the PCR reads with MiXCR, one row per CDR3 protein. The sample has roughly 500,000 distinct CDR3 sequences; roughly 33% are singletons.

Sequencing was performed on PBMCs from the stem cell graft donor, taken from the stem cell graft. This clonotype originated in a human donor who donated a stem cell graft to a child with aplastic anemia. The chain combines TRBV20-1 with TRBJ2-1, with TRBD2 matching 8 bases. The CDR3 DNA reads as TGCAGTGCTAGACCCACAGCGGGAGCTGAGCAGTTCTTC. This sequence encodes CSARPTAGAEQFF.